This T cell receptor (beta chain) was identified during a study of blood T cells in healthy people across ages. General observations from the study: Using unsorted PBMCs precluded a conclusive naive versus antigen-experienced comparison. It was the long-lived donors that had more naive CD4+ cells and higher diversity than aged donors.

The second PCR ran about 6 to 12 cycles with a sample-barcoded 5' primer and J-beta primers. MiXCR, run by TCRdb on the 5' RACE reads, gives a single entry per CDR3 protein. The data hold roughly 1.5 million distinct CDR3 sequences, with approximately 43% observed a single time. The CDR3 length is 15 residues. Germline V gene sequence: CDR1 DFQATT, CDR2 SNEGSKA (reference sequence). Trimming removed 5 bases from V and 5 bases from J; junction bases left unmatched: 10. This clonotype was counted only a few times. Its cognate antigen is unknown. The receptor was derived from a woman aged 18-30 years in good health. Sequencing was carried out using blood. The V gene is TRBV20-1, the J gene TRBJ1-4; 8 nucleotides agree with TRBD1. The CDR3 DNA follows: TGCAGTGCTCAATCGGCGGGACAGGAGAATGAAAAACTGTTTTTT. It codes for CSAQSAGQENEKLFF.